This entry concerns a single T cell receptor beta chain. What it binds is not known. V was shortened by 6 bases and J by 0 bases, with 8 bases between the two germline ends. Looked up from germline, CDR1 is MNHEY and CDR2 is SVGAGI. The CDR3 is 14 amino acids. The data were taken from a study of cytomegalovirus exposure and HLA in healthy donors. General study points: The majority of TCR sequences were rare, yet some public TCRs appeared in many donors.

This PCR relied on a set of 60 Vbeta primers and 13 Jbeta primers. TCRdb's table, derived via immunoSEQ multiplex PCR, lists solely in-frame clones and lacks some. The repertoire has 160,000 or so clones, roughly 80% of them found once; the top ten carry more than 4%. Sequenced input: PBMCs. The gene calls are TRBV6-5 and TRBJ1-4, with D uncertain. This receptor was taken from a man aged 40-49 years in good health and CMV-seronegative. In nucleotides, the CDR3 is TGTGCCAGCAGATCCGGTGCAACTAATGAAAAACTGTTTTTT. Translation: CASRSGATNEKLFF.